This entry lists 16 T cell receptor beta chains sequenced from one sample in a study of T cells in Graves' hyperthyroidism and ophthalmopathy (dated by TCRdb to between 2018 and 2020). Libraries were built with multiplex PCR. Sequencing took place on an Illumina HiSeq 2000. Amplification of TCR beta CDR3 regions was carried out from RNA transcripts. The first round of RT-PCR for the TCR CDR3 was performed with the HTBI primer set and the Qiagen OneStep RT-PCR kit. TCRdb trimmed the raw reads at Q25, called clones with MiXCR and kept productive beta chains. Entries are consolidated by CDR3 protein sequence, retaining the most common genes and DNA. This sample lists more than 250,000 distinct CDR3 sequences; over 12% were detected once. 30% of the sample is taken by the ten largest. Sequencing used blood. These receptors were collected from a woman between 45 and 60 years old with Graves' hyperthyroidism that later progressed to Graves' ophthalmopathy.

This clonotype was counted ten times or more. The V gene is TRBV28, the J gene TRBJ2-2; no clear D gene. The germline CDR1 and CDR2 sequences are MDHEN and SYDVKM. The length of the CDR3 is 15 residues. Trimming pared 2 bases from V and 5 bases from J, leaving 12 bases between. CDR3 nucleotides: TGTGCCAGCAGTTTAGGCACACTGGAGACCGGGGAGCTGTTTTTT. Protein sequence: CASSLGTLETGELFF. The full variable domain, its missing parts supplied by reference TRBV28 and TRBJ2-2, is DVKVTQSSRYLVKRTGEKVFLECVQDMDHENMFWYRQDPGLGLRLIYFSYDVKMKEKGDIPEGYSVSREKKERFSLILESASTNQTSMYLCASSLGTLETGELFFGEGSRLTVL.

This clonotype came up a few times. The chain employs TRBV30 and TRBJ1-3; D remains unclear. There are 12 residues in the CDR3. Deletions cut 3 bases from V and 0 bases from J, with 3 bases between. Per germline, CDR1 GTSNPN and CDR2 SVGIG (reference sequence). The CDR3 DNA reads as TGTGCCTGGAGGATCTCTGGAAACACCATATATTTT. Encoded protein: CAWRISGNTIYF.

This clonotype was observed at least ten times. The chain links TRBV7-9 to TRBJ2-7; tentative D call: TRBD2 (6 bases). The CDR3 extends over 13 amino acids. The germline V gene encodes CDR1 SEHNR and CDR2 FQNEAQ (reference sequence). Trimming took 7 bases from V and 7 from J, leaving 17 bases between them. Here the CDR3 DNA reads TGTGCCAGCAACAAGGGACGCGGGGTTGAGCAGTACTTC. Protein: CASNKGRGVEQYF.

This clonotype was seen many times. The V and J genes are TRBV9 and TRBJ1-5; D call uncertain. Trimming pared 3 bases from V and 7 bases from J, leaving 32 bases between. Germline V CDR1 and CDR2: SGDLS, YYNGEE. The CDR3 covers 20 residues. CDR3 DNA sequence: TGTGCCAGCAGCGCTGGGTACGGACCAGGAGAAATGCGGGTAAACCAGCCCCAGCATTTT. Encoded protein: CASSAGYGPGEMRVNQPQHF.

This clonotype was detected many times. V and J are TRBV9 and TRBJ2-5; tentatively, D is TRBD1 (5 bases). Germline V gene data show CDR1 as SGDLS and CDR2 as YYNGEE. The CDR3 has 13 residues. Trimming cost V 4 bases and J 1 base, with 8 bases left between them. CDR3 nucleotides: TGTGCCAGCAGCAACAGGCGCCAAGAGACCCAGTACTTC. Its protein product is CASSNRRQETQYF.

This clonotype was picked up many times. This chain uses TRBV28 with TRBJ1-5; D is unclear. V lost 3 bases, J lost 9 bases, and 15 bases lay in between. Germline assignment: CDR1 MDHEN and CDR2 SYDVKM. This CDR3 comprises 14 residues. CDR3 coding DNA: TGTGCCAGCAGTTTCCCGGTCGACCTGGGGCCCCAGCATTTT. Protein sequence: CASSFPVDLGPQHF. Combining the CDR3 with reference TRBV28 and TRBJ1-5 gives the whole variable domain DVKVTQSSRYLVKRTGEKVFLECVQDMDHENMFWYRQDPGLGLRLIYFSYDVKMKEKGDIPEGYSVSREKKERFSLILESASTNQTSMYLCASSFPVDLGPQHFGDGTRLSIL.

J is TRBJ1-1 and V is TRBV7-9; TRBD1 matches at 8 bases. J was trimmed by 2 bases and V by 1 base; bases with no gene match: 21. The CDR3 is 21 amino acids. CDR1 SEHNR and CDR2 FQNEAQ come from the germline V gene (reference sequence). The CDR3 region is CASSLEYDRGGRILLNTEAFF. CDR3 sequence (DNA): TGTGCCAGCAGCTTAGAGTACGACAGGGGAGGCAGGATCCTGCTAAACACTGAAGCTTTCTTT.

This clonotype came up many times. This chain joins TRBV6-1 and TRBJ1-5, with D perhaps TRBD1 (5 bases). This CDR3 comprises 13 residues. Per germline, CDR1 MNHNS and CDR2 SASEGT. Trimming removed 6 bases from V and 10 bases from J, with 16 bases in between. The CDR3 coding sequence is TGTGCCAGCAGCCGGGACGGCACAGCACCCCAGCATTTT. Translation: CASSRDGTAPQHF.

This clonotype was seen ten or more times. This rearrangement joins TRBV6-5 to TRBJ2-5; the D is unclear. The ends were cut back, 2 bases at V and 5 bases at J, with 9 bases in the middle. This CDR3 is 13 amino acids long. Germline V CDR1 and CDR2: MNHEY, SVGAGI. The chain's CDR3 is CASSYVGWETQYF. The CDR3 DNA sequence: TGTGCCAGCAGTTACGTGGGCTGGGAGACCCAGTACTTC.

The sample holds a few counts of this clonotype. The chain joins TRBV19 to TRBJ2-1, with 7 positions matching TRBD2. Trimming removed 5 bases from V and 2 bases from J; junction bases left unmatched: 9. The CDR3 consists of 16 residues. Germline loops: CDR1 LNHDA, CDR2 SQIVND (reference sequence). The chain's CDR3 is CASSPRGLAAYNEQFF. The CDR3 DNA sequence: TGTGCCAGTAGTCCCCGGGGTCTAGCGGCCTACAATGAGCAGTTCTTC.

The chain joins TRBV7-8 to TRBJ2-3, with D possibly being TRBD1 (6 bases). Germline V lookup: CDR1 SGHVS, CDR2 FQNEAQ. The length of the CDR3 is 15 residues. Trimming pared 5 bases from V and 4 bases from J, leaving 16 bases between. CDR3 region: CASSRNRVRPDTQYF. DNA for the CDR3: TGTGCCAGCAGCCGTAACAGGGTTAGGCCAGATACGCAGTATTTT.

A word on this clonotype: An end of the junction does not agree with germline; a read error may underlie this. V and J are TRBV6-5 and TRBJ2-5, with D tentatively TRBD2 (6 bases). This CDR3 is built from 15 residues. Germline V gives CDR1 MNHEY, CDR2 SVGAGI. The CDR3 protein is CASSYGASEAPRSDF. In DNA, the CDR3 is TGTGCCAGCAGCTACGGGGCTAGCGAGGCCCCGCGATCCGACTTC.

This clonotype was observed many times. CDR3 coding DNA: TGTGCCAGCAGCGCCCCTCTCGGGACAAAGCAAGAGACCCAGTACTTC. Residues: CASSAPLGTKQETQYF. V gene TRBV25-1 combines with J gene TRBJ2-5; D is possibly TRBD1 (6 bases). V was clipped by 6 bases and J by 2 bases, with 19 bases between them. Germline assignment: CDR1 MGHDK and CDR2 SYGVNS. The CDR3 consists of 16 residues.

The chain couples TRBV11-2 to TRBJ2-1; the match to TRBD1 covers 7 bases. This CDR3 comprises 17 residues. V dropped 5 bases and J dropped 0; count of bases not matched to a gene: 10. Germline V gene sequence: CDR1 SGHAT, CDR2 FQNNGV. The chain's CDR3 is CASSARQGASSYNEQFF. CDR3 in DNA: TGTGCCAGCAGCGCAAGACAGGGCGCCAGCTCCTACAATGAGCAGTTCTTC.

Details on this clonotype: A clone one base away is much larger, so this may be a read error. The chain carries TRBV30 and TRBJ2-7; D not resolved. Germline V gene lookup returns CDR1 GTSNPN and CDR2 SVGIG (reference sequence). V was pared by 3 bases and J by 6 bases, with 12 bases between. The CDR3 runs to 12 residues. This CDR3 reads CAWRLLPFEQYF. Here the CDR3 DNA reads TGTGCCTGGAGACTCCTTCCCTTCGAGCAGTACTTC.

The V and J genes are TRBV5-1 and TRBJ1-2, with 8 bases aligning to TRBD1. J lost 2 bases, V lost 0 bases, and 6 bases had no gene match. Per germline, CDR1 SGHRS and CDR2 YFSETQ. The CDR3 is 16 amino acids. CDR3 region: CASSLALTGGNYGYTF. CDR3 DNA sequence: TGCGCCAGCAGCTTGGCCTTAACAGGGGGAAACTATGGCTACACCTTC.